The TCR beta chain described here comes from a study of T cell repertoires in cytomegalovirus infection (dated by TCRdb to between 2017 and 2020). For context, the study as a whole: Peptide stimulations targeted recently identified HLA-C-restricted CMV epitopes, whose presentation resists viral immunomodulation, together with well-studied HLA-B-restricted epitopes. Because public TCR beta signatures pointed to carriage of CMV infection together with the matching HLA type, the HLA type of each donor mattered for the analysis. Points the paper makes about the study in general: The ex vivo response was dominated by HLA-C-restricted CMV-specific TCR beta clonotypes, which also provided the single most frequent clonotype in two of eight donors. Cumulative frequency of public TCR beta family members discriminated carriers of CMV infection plus the relevant HLA type in this cohort and an independent roughly 330-donor cohort.

The CDR3 starts with the cysteine, ends with the phenylalanine, and has 13 residues. The read is trimmed to its CDR3 DNA, 39 bases read in frame from base 1. V is clipped by 6 bases and J by 4 bases, and the sequence between their germline boundaries is 10 bases long. CDR1 is given as MRHNA and CDR2 as SNTAGT, both from the germline V gene. On this clonotype: Its cognate antigen has yet to be identified. No base-level quality is on record; no much larger clone is a single base apart.

The instrument was an Illumina HiSeq 1500. TCRdb cleaned the public reads at Q25 with fastp, built clones with MiXCR and kept in-frame beta chains. CDR3 protein sequences are deduplicated, and each keeps its most common genes and DNA. The sample table holds approximately 74,000 distinct CDR3 sequences, of which 35% to 50% were seen once. Of the sample, 85% to 95% is held by the ten largest clones. Read against the paper, the sample's treatment or condition label means: in vitro stimulation with specific CMV peptide epitopes to enrich CMV-specific T cells. In this chain, TRBV6-4 is recombined with TRBJ2-1, with a weak D call of TRBD2 (6 bases match). The sample here was CD8+ T cells from cultured PBMCs, taken from culture after CMV antigen stimulation. This TCR was recovered from a human donor in good health (CMV status not recorded). Some clones in this sample may be carry-over from other donors' samples. The CDR3: CASSQTRYNEQFF. The nucleotides are TGTGCCAGCAGCCAGACTAGGTACAATGAGCAGTTCTTC.